This TCR beta chain was profiled in a study of breast tumors, draining lymph nodes, adjacent tissues. Whole-study findings and limits: Compared with lymph nodes, tumors were less diverse; compared with nontumor tissue, more. Most tumor T cells seemingly derive from lymph node, then expand in tumor. Luminal-like breast cancer showed significantly greater tumor-nontumor repertoire similarity than basal-like breast cancer did. Tumor T cell lymph node origin was a supported hypothesis, not proven.

This clonotype showed up many times. Its antigen remains unidentified. The ends lost 4 bases at V and 4 bases at J; junction bases unmatched: 8. The CDR3 covers 15 residues. Looked up from germline, CDR1 is LGHDT and CDR2 is YNNKEL (reference sequence). Axillary draining lymph nodes of breast cancer patients supplied the node samples. MiXCR, applied by TCRdb to the multiplex PCR reads, yields one record per CDR3 protein. The sample lists some 140,000 distinct CDR3 sequences; approximately 20% were seen once. Sequenced input: axillary lymph node tissue. The J gene is TRBJ2-7, the V gene TRBV3-1, with 9 bases fitting TRBD2. This clonotype was obtained from a female donor with breast cancer. Some clones in this sample may be carry-over from other donors' samples. The CDR3 DNA sequence: TGTGCCAGCAGCCCGGCTAGCGGGAATTCATACGAGCAGTACTTC. This gives the protein CASSPASGNSYEQYF.